The clone carrying this T cell receptor beta chain came up a few times. The data originate from a study of T cells after yellow fever vaccination. TCRdb passed the 5' RACE reads through MiXCR, listing each CDR3 protein once. Among around 330,000 distinct CDR3 sequences listed, more than 3% were seen once. V gave up 2 bases and J gave up 2 bases; unmatched junction bases: 0. Germline assignment: CDR1 MRHNA and CDR2 SNTAGT. This CDR3 region has 15 residues. Source: PBMCs, taken on the day of the yellow fever booster vaccination. The chain couples TRBV6-4 to TRBJ1-5, with TRBD1 identical over 10 bases. The TCR sequence derives from a man between 18 and 35 years old who received the YFV17D yellow fever vaccine. In nucleotides, the CDR3 is TGTGCCAGCAGTGACGGGACAGGGGGCAATCAGCCCCAGCATTTT. Translation gives CASSDGTGGNQPQHF.